The T cell receptor (beta chain) described here comes from a study of blood T cell repertoires in COVID-19. Study-level background: Specimens from acute and convalescent COVID-19 originated in the United States, Italy and Spain. The cDNA or gDNA used as material had been derived from T cells, B-cell-depleted T cells, or PBMCs.

Sequenced by immunoSEQ multiplex PCR; TCRdb stores in-frame clones only, minus some. The data show roughly 77,000 clones, approximately 90% seen once. The germline V gene encodes CDR1 KGHDR and CDR2 SFDVKD. The CDR3 totals 13 residues. V trimming: 6 bases; J trimming: 6 bases; junction bases outside the gene matches: 3. The sequence came from a man aged 50 to 60 with active COVID-19. This chain connects TRBV24-1 to TRBJ2-2, with 7 bases that match TRBD2. Sequencing was carried out using peripheral blood. The CDR3: CATSKAGPGELFF. The CDR3 coding sequence is TGTGCCACCAGTAAAGCGGGGCCCGGGGAGCTGTTTTTT.